These 17 T cell receptor beta chains originate from one sample sequenced in a study of vaccination and CD4 T cells after COVID-19. Sequencing of cultured CD4+ T cell DNA used the Oncomine TCR Beta short-read assay. TCRdb redid the calling of the PCR reads with MiXCR, one entry per CDR3 protein. The sample has around 23,000 distinct CDR3 sequences, around two fifths seen once. Time point defined: late sampling 161 to 241 days after vaccination in a few convalescent patients. The treatment here: 10-day PBMC culture with coronavirus spike peptide pools or control peptides (ViraFEST assay). The antigens these receptors bind are not known. This material consisted of CD4+ T cells from blood, cultured in vitro, taken about 7 months after SARS-CoV-2 vaccination. The receptors stem from a human donor who had recovered from COVID-19.

This chain uses TRBV24-1 with TRBJ2-3; D uncertain. Germline lookup yields CDR1 KGHDR and CDR2 SFDVKD. V lost 4 bases and J 0 bases, leaving 4 bases between the germline ends. The CDR3 sequence is 13 residues long. CDR3 nucleotides: TGTGCCACCAGTGACGGGAGCACAGATACGCAGTATTTT. As protein: CATSDGSTDTQYF.

The chain employs TRBV12-3 or TRBV12-4 and TRBJ2-5; 9 positions agree with TRBD2. The ends lost 7 bases at V and 0 bases at J; junction bases unmatched: 6. This CDR3 has 15 amino acids. The DNA of the CDR3 is TGTGCCAGCACCGTAGCGGGAGACCACCAAGAGACCCAGTACTTC. Amino acid sequence: CASTVAGDHQETQYF.

There are a few counts of this clonotype. The chain recombines TRBV20-1 with TRBJ2-7; possible D gene TRBD2, 6 bases. Looked up from germline, CDR1 is DFQATT and CDR2 is SNEGSKA (reference sequence). The CDR3 is 12 residues long. V was clipped by 5 bases and J by 2 bases, with 10 bases between them. CDR3 sequence (DNA): TGCAGTGCTGTGGGGGGTCCCTACGAGCAGTACTTC. Translated: CSAVGGPYEQYF.

Only a few counts were recorded for this clonotype. V gene TRBV7-3 combines with J gene TRBJ1-1; D call uncertain. Per germline, CDR1 SGHTA and CDR2 FQGTGA. V dropped 7 bases and J dropped 0 bases, with 3 bases sitting between them. This CDR3 comprises 11 residues. The CDR3 region is CASIVNTEAFF. CDR3 DNA sequence: TGTGCCAGCATAGTGAACACTGAAGCTTTCTTT.

With respect to this clonotype: One junction end does not reproduce the germline sequence, and a read error may be involved. The V and J genes are TRBV7-2 and TRBJ1-2; no reliable D call. This CDR3 is built from 13 residues. Per the germline V gene, CDR1 is SGHTA and CDR2 is FQGNSA. This chain's CDR3 is CASSLTVARGRNF. CDR3 DNA sequence: TGTGCCAGCAGCTTAACGGTGGCCCGTGGAAGGAACTTC.

V and J are TRBV7-3 and TRBJ2-2; 11 positions agree with TRBD2. The CDR3 is 17 amino acids. V lost 3 bases and J lost 2; bases outside the gene matches: 5. Germline CDR1 SGHTA, CDR2 FQGTGA. Here the CDR3 DNA reads TGTGCCAGCAGCTTCGGACTAGCGGGTCCAAACACCGGGGAGCTGTTTTTT. This encodes CASSFGLAGPNTGELFF.

This chain links TRBV24-1 with TRBJ2-1; 8 bases agree with TRBD1. Trimming cost V 4 bases and J 9 bases; bases outside gene matches: 10. Germline V gene sequence: CDR1 KGHDR, CDR2 SFDVKD. The CDR3 is 15 amino acids. The CDR3 loop is CATSDLRAGGGEQFF. In DNA, the CDR3 is TGTGCCACCAGTGACTTAAGAGCAGGGGGCGGTGAGCAGTTCTTC.

The chain carries TRBV6-5 and TRBJ1-5; D is possibly TRBD1 (6 bases). Germline V gene sequence: CDR1 MNHEY, CDR2 SVGAGI. Trimming removed 4 bases at V and 6 bases at J, with 10 bases between. This CDR3 has 13 amino acids. The CDR3 is CASSLQGTQPQHF. The CDR3 DNA follows: TGTGCCAGCAGTTTACAGGGTACTCAGCCCCAGCATTTT.

The chain couples TRBV20-1 to TRBJ2-7, with D perhaps matching TRBD1 (6 bases). Germline CDR1 reads DFQATT; CDR2 reads SNEGSKA (reference sequence). V lost 4 bases and J lost 0, with 13 bases in between. This CDR3 is 14 amino acids long. The CDR3: CSATDRLSSYEQYF. The DNA for the CDR3 is TGCAGTGCTACCGACAGGCTGAGCTCCTACGAGCAGTACTTC.

This clonotype was seen a single time. The V call is TRBV19, the J call TRBJ1-5; D unresolved. The V end was cut by 1 base, the J end by 4 bases, with 8 bases between. In germline, CDR1 is LNHDA, CDR2 SQIVND (reference sequence). The CDR3 extends over 14 amino acids. The CDR3 spells CASSIVLGNQPQHF. CDR3 DNA: TGTGCCAGTAGTATAGTGCTGGGAAATCAGCCCCAGCATTTT.

The J gene is TRBJ1-3, the V gene TRBV28; D ambiguous. The germline gives CDR1 MDHEN, CDR2 SYDVKM. V shed 9 bases and J shed 0 bases, with 9 bases lying between them. The CDR3 runs to 13 residues. The DNA of the CDR3 is TGTGCCAGTCGGGCCTACTCTGGAAACACCATATATTTT. It encodes CASRAYSGNTIYF. The variable domain in full, with the rest retrieved from reference TRBV28 and TRBJ1-3, is DVKVTQSSRYLVKRTGEKVFLECVQDMDHENMFWYRQDPGLGLRLIYFSYDVKMKEKGDIPEGYSVSREKKERFSLILESASTNQTSMYLCASRAYSGNTIYFGEGSWLTVV.

The chain joins TRBV2 to TRBJ2-7; 15 bases map to TRBD2. In germline, CDR1 is SNHLY, CDR2 FYNNEI. This CDR3 comprises 14 residues. Losses at the gene ends were 7 bases for V and 6 bases for J; bases not matched to a gene: 4. The CDR3 sequence is CASNGLAGGFEQYF. The CDR3 DNA reads as TGTGCCAGCAACGGACTAGCGGGAGGGTTCGAGCAGTACTTC.

The V gene is TRBV20-1, the J gene TRBJ1-2; D is possibly TRBD1 (6 bases). Germline CDR1 DFQATT, CDR2 SNEGSKA (reference sequence). Trimming left V 7 bases short and J 4 bases short, with 22 bases between. There are 15 residues in the CDR3. CDR3 sequence: CSVKSRDKGPYGYTF. The CDR3 bases are TGCAGTGTAAAGAGCCGGGACAAGGGGCCCTATGGCTACACCTTC.

This chain connects TRBV6-4 to TRBJ2-5; TRBD2 is a possible D gene (5 bases). The ends were cut back, 3 bases at V and 1 base at J, with 6 bases in the middle. This CDR3 comprises 13 residues. Germline loops: CDR1 MRHNA, CDR2 SNTAGT. CDR3 DNA sequence: TGTGCCAGCAGTGAAACTAGCCAAGAGACCCAGTACTTC. Amino acid sequence: CASSETSQETQYF.

V is TRBV2 and J is TRBJ1-1; 7 bases are shared with TRBD1. The germline gives CDR1 SNHLY, CDR2 FYNNEI. The trim removed 7 bases at V and 0 bases at J, leaving 5 bases unmatched. CDR3 length: 14 amino acids. Here the CDR3 reads CASTYTGVNTEAFF. CDR3 nucleotide sequence: TGTGCCAGCACCTATACAGGGGTGAACACTGAAGCTTTCTTT. Combining the CDR3 with reference TRBV2 and TRBJ1-1 gives the whole variable domain EPEVTQTPSHQVTQMGQEVILRCVPISNHLYFYWYRQILGQKVEFLVSFYNNEISEKSEIFDDQFSVERPDGSNFTLKIRSTKLEDSAMYFCASTYTGVNTEAFFGQGTRLTVV.

For this clonotype: A junction end diverges from the germline sequence, so it may reflect a read error. The gene calls are TRBV20-1 and TRBJ1-3; D not resolved. This CDR3 is built from 14 residues. Germline lookup yields CDR1 DFQATT and CDR2 SNEGSKA (reference sequence). Here the CDR3 reads CSAGEGGPGNTIYF. CDR3 bases: TGCAGTGCTGGAGAGGGAGGGCCTGGAAACACCATATATTTT.

The chain couples TRBV29-1 to TRBJ2-7, with D maybe TRBD1 (5 bases). This CDR3 region has 13 residues. Germline lookup yields CDR1 SQVTM and CDR2 ANQGSEA. The ends were cut back, 4 bases at V and 5 bases at J, with 15 bases in the middle. CDR3 DNA sequence: TGCAGCGTTGGTAAATATGGGGCCCACGAGCAGTACTTC. Translation: CSVGKYGAHEQYF.